This is a list of T cell receptor beta chains from one sample in a study of blood T cells in healthy people across ages. One entry per CDR3 protein results from TCRdb running MiXCR on the 5' RACE reads. The sample carries hundreds of thousands of distinct CDR3 sequences, approximately 44% recorded once. Sequencing input: blood. These receptors were collected from a man in his 60s in good health. Each CDR3 is given with its conserved first and last residue. The order of the fields is D gene, J gene, V gene, clone size, CDR3 protein, CDR3 DNA. The D gene is left open where the match is weak. Part of the rows lack a size; the others show once, few, many or a class for expanded clones.

TRBD2 | TRBJ2-7 | TRBV6-2/TRBV6-3 | . | CASSSRLAGAYNEQYF | TGTGCCAGCAGTTCCCGACTAGCGGGGGCATACAATGAGCAGTACTTC
TRBD2 | TRBJ2-1 | TRBV2 | . | CASSEAFGRDEQFF | TGTGCCAGCAGTGAAGCTTTTGGGAGGGATGAGCAGTTCTTC
TRBD1 | TRBJ2-7 | TRBV6-5 | once | CASSYKAGGEYEQYF | TGTGCCAGCAGTTACAAGGCAGGGGGCGAGTACGAGCAGTACTTC
. | TRBJ2-7 | TRBV5-1 | few | CASSTDGAYEQYF | TGCGCCAGCAGTACCGACGGGGCCTACGAGCAGTACTTC
. | TRBJ2-1 | TRBV6-5 | . | CASTPETDSSYNEQFF | TGTGCCAGCACTCCCGAGACAGATAGCTCCTACAATGAGCAGTTCTTC
. | TRBJ2-7 | TRBV12-3/TRBV12-4 | . | CASSFSGGHYEQYF | TGTGCCAGCAGTTTTAGTGGGGGGCACTACGAGCAGTACTTC
. | TRBJ2-5 | TRBV6-6 | few | CASITPGGREQYF | TGTGCCAGCATTACCCCCGGGGGTCGGGAGCAGTACTTC
. | TRBJ1-6 | TRBV27 | few | CASSFRGQRNSPLHF | TGTGCCAGCAGCTTTCGGGGGCAGCGAAATTCACCCCTCCACTTT
. | TRBJ2-3 | TRBV7-2 | many | CASSDWSTDTQYF | TGTGCCAGCAGCGACTGGAGCACAGATACGCAGTATTTT
. | TRBJ2-3 | TRBV7-2 | . | CASSLGSGPDTQYF | TGTGCCAGCAGCTTAGGTTCTGGGCCAGATACGCAGTATTTT
. | TRBJ2-7 | TRBV29-1 | . | CSVASGSYNEQYF | TGCAGCGTTGCCAGCGGCTCCTACAATGAGCAGTACTTC
TRBD1 | TRBJ2-6 | TRBV5-1 | . | CASSLGTGTILRSGTDVLTF | TGCGCCAGCAGCTTGGGGACAGGGACAATTCTCCGCTCTGGGACCGACGTCCTGACTTTC
TRBD2 | TRBJ2-1 | TRBV11-2 | once | CASSLGGGRAFEQFF | TGTGCCAGCAGCTTAGGGGGAGGGCGGGCGTTCGAGCAGTTCTTC